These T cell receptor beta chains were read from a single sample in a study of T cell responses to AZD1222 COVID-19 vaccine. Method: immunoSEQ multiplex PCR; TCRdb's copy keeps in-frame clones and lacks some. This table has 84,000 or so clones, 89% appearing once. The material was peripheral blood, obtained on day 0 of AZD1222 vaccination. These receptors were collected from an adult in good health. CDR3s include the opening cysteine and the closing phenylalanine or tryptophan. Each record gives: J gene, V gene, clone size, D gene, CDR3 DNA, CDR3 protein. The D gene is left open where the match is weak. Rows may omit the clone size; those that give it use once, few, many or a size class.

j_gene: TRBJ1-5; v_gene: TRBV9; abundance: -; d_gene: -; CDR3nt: TGTGCCAGCAGCGCCTTCCGGACAGATGTACGACAGCCCCAGCATTTT; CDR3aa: CASSAFRTDVRQPQHF
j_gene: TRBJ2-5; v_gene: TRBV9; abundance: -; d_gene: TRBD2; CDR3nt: TGTGCCAGCAGCCCGAGCGTAGCGGGGGGCCAAGAGACCCAGTACTTC; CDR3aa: CASSPSVAGGQETQYF
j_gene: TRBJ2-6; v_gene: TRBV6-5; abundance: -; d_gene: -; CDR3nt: TGTGCCAGCAGTTACAGGGTTTCTGGGGCCAACGTCCTGACTTTC; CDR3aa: CASSYRVSGANVLTF
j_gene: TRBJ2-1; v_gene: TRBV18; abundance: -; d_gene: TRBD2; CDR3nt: TGTGCCAGCTCACCACTAGCGGGAGGTTACAATGAGCAGTTCTTC; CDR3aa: CASSPLAGGYNEQFF
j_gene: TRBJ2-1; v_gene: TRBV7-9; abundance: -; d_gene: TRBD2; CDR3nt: TGTGCCAGCAGCTCGATAGCGGGAGCCCGCCACAATGAGCAGTTCTTC; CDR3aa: CASSSIAGARHNEQFF
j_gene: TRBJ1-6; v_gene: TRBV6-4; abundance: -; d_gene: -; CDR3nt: TGTGCCAGCAGTCCCAGACAATTCTCGCCCCTCCACTTT; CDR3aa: CASSPRQFSPLHF
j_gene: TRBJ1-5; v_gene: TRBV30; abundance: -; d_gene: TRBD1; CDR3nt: TGTGCCTGGAGTGTCTCAGGGGGAGGTGGTCAGCCCCAGCATTTT; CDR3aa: CAWSVSGGGGQPQHF
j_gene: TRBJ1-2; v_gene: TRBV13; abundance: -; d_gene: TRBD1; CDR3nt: TGTGCCAGCAGCTTGGGACAGCAGCGGGGCTACACCTTC; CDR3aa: CASSLGQQRGYTF
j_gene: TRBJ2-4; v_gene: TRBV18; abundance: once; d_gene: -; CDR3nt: TGTGCCAGCTCACCATCGGGTATACCCTTAGCCAAAAACATTCAGTACTTC; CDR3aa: CASSPSGIPLAKNIQYF
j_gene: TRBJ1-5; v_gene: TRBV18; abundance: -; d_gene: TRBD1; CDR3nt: TGTGCCAGCTCACCACCTCGGACAGGTGTCAATGGGCCCCAGCATTTT; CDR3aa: CASSPPRTGVNGPQHF
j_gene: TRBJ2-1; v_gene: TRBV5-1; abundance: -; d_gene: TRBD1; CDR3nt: TGCGCCAGCAGACAGGGGGCAGACAATGAGCAGTTCTTC; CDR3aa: CASRQGADNEQFF
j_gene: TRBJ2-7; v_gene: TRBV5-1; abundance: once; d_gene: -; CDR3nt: TGCGCCAGCACCTCGGGAACGGGCACCTACGAGCAGTACTTC; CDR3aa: CASTSGTGTYEQYF